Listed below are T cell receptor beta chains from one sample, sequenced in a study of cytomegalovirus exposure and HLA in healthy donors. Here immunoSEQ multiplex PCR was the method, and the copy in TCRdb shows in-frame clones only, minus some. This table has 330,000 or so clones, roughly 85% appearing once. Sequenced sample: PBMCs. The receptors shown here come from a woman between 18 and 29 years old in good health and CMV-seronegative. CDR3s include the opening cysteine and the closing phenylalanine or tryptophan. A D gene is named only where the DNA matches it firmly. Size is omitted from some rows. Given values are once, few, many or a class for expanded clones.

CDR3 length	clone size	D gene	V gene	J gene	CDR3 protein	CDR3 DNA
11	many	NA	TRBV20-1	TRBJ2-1	CSARDLNEQFF	TGCAGTGCTAGAGATCTGAATGAGCAGTTCTTC
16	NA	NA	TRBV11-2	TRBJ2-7	CASSLNVGPGGYEQYF	TGTGCCAGCAGCCTCAACGTTGGACCAGGGGGGTACGAGCAGTACTTC
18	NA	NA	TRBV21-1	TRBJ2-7	CASSRVGESSGSQHEQYF	TGTGCCAGCAGCAGGGTCGGAGAATCCAGCGGGAGCCAACACGAGCAGTACTTC
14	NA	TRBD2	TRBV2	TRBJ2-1	CASRGLAGINEQFF	TGTGCCAGCAGAGGACTAGCGGGAATCAATGAGCAGTTCTTC
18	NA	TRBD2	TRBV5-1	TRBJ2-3	CASSIGTSGRGNTDTQYF	TGCGCCAGCAGCATCGGGACTAGCGGGAGGGGAAACACAGATACGCAGTATTTT
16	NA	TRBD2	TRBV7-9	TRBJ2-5	CASSRGGLRDQETQYF	TGTGCCAGCAGCCGGGGGGGACTAAGGGATCAAGAGACCCAGTACTTC
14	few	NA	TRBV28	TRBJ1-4	CASRSPGQGEKLFF	TGTGCCAGCAGGTCCCCGGGTCAGGGGGAAAAACTGTTTTTT
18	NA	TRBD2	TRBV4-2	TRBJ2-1	CASSQEASGRFTYNEQFF	TGTGCCAGCAGCCAAGAGGCTAGCGGGAGGTTTACTTACAATGAGCAGTTCTTC
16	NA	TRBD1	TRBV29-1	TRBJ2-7	CSVELGGDRGSYEQYF	TGCAGCGTTGAATTGGGTGGGGACAGGGGATCCTACGAGCAGTACTTC
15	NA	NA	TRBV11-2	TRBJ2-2	CASSLGNQGGGELFF	TGTGCCAGCAGCTTAGGCAATCAGGGGGGCGGGGAGCTGTTTTTT
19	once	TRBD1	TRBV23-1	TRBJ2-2	CASSPRSASRDRSTGELFF	TGCGCCAGCAGTCCACGTTCGGCATCCCGGGACAGAAGCACCGGGGAGCTGTTTTTT
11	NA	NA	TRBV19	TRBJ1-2	CATRQDYGYTF	TGTGCCACCCGACAGGACTATGGCTACACCTTC
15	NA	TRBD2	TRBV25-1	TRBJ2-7	CASRAPSGWGEEQYF	TGTGCCAGCAGAGCTCCTAGCGGGTGGGGAGAAGAGCAGTACTTC